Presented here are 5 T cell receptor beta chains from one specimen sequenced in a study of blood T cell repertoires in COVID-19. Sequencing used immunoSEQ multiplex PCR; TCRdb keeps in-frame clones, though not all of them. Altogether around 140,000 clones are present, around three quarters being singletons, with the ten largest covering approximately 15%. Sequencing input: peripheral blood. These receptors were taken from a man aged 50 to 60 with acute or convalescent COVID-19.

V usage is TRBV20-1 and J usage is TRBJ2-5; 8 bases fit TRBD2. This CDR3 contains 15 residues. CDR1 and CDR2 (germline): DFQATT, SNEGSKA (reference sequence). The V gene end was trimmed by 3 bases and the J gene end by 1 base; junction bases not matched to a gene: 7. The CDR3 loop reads CSASFAGGSQETQYF. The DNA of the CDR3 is TGCAGTGCTAGTTTCGCGGGGGGTTCCCAAGAGACCCAGTACTTC.

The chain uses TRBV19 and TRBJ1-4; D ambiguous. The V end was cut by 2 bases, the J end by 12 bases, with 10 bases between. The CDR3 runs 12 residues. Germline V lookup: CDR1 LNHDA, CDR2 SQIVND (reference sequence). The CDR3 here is CASSIFQEELFF. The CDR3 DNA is TGTGCCAGTAGTATATTCCAGGAAGAACTGTTTTTT.

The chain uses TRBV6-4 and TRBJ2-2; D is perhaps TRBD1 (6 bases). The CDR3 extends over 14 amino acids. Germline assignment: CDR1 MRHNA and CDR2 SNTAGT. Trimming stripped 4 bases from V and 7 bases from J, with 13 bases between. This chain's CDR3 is CASSVQGFSGELFF. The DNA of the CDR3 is TGTGCCAGCAGTGTACAGGGATTTAGCGGGGAGCTGTTTTTT.

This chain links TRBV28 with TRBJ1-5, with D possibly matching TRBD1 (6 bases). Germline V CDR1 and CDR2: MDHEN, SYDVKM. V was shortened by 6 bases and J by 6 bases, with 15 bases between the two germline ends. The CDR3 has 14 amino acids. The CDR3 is CASRKPGDSQPQHF. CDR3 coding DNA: TGTGCCAGCAGAAAACCAGGGGATAGTCAGCCCCAGCATTTT.

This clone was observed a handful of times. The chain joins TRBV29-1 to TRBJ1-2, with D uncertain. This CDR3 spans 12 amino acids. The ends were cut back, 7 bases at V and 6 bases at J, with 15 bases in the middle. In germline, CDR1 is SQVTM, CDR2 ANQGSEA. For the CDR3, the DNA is TGCAGCGCAATAGGACTGATAAATGGCTACACCTTC. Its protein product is CSAIGLINGYTF. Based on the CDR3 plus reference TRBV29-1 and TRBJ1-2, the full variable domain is SAVISQKPSRDICQRGTSLTIQCQVDSQVTMMFWYRQQPGQSLTLIATANQGSEATYESGFVIDKFPISRPNLTFSTLTVSNMSPEDSSIYLCSAIGLINGYTFGSGTRLTVV.